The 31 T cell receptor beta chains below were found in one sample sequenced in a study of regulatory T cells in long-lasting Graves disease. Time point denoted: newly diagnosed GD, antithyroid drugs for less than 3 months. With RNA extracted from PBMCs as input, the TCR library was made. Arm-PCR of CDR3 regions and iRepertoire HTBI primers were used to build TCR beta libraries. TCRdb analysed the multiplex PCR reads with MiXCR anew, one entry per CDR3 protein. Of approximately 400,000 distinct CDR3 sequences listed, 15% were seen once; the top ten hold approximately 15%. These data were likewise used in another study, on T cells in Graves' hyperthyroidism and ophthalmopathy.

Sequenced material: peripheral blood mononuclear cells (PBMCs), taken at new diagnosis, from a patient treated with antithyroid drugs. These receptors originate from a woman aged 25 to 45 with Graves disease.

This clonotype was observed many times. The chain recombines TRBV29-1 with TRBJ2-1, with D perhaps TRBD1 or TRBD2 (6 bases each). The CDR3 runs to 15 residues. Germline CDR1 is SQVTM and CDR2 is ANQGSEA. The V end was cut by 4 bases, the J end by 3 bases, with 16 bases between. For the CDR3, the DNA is TGCAGCGTTGGCAAAGGGGGGTCCCTCTACAATGAGCAGTTCTTC. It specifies CSVGKGGSLYNEQFF.

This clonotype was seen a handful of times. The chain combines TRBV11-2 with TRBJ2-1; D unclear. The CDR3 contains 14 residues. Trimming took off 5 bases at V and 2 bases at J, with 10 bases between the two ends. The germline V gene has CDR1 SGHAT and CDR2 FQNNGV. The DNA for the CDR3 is TGTGCCAGCAGCCCTGAGTTGGCCTACAATGAGCAGTTCTTC. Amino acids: CASSPELAYNEQFF.

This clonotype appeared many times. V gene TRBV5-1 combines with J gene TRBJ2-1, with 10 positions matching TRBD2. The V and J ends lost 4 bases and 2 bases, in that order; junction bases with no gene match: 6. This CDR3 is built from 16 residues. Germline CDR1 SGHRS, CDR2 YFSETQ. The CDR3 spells CASSLYTSGTYNEQFF. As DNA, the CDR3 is TGCGCCAGCAGCCTATATACTAGCGGGACCTACAATGAGCAGTTCTTC.

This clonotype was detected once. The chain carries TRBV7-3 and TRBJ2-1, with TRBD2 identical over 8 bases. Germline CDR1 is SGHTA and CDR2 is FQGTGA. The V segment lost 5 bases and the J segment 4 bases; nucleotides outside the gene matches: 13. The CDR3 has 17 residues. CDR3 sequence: CASSPRGGGPYYNEQFF. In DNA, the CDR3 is TGTGCCAGCAGCCCACGGGGGGGAGGGCCTTATTACAATGAGCAGTTCTTC.

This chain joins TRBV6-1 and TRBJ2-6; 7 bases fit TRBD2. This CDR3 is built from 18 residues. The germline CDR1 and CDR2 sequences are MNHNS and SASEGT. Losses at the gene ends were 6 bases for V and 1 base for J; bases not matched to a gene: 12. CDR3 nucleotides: TGTGCCAGCAGACAGCAGCCGGGACTATCTTCTGGGGCCAACGTCCTGACTTTC. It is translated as CASRQQPGLSSGANVLTF.

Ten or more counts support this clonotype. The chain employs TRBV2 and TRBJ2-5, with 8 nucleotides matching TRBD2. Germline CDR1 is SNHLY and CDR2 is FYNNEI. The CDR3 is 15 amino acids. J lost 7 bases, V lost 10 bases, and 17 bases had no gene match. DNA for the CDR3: TGTGCCACCGGGGATCTTAGCGGGGTAAAGGGGACCCAGTACTTC. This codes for CATGDLSGVKGTQYF.

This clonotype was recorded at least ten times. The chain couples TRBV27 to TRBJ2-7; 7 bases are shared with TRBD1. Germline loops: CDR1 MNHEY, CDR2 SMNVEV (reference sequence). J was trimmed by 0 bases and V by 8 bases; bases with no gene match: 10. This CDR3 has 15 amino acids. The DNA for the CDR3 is TGTGCCAGCGTAGCTCGGACAGGCAACTCCTACGAGCAGTACTTC. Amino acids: CASVARTGNSYEQYF.

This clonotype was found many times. The CDR3 DNA is TGTGCCACCAGTGATTTCTTTCCGGGAGTAGGAGATGAGCAGTTCTTC. This codes for CATSDFFPGVGDEQFF. The rearrangement joins TRBV24-1 to TRBJ2-1; possible D gene TRBD2, 6 bases. Germline V gene sequence: CDR1 KGHDR, CDR2 SFDVKD. Deletions cut 1 base from V and 8 bases from J, with 17 bases between. This CDR3 is 16 amino acids long.

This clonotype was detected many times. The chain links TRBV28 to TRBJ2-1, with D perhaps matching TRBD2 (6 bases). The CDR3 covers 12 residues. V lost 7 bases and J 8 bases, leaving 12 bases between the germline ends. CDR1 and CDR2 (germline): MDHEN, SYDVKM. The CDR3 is CASTTSSYEQFF. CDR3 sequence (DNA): TGTGCCAGCACCACTAGCTCGTATGAGCAGTTCTTC.

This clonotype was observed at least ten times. The CDR3 protein is CAIGTDTDTQYF. The DNA for the CDR3 is TGCGCCATCGGGACTGACACAGATACGCAGTATTTT. The chain joins TRBV10-2 to TRBJ2-3, with a possible D match to TRBD2 (6 bases). Per germline, CDR1 WSHSY and CDR2 SAAADI. Trimming pared 10 bases from V and 2 bases from J, leaving 10 bases between. The CDR3 has 12 amino acids.

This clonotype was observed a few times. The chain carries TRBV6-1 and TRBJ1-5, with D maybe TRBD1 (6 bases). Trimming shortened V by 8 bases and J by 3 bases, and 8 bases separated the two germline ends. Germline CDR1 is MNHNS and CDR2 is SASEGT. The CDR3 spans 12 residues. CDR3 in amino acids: CASDRYNQPQHF. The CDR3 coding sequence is TGTGCCAGCGACAGGTACAATCAGCCCCAGCATTTT.

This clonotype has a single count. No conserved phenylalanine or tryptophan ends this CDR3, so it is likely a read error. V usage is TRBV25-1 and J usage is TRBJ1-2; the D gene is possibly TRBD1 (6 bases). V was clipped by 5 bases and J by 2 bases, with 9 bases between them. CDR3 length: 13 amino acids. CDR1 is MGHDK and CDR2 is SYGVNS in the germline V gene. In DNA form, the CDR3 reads TGTGCCAGCAGTCAGGGGACAAACTATGGCTACACCTCC. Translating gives CASSQGTNYGYTS.

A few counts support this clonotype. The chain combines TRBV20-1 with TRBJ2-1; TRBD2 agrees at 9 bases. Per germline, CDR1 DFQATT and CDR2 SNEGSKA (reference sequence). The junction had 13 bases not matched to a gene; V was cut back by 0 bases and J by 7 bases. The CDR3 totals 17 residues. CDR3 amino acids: CSARDEIAGVGGNEQFF. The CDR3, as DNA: TGCAGTGCTAGAGATGAAATAGCGGGAGTGGGGGGGAATGAGCAGTTCTTC.

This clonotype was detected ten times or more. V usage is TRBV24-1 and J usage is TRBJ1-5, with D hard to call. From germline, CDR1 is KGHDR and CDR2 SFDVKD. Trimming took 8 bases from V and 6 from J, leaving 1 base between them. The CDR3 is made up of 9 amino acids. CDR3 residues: CATIQPQHF. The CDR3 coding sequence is TGTGCCACCATTCAGCCCCAGCATTTT.

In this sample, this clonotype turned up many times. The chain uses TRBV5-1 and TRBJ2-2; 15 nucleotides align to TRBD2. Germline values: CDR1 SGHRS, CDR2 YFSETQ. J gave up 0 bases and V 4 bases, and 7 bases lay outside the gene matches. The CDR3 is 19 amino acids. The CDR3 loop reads CASSRWTSGRAANTGELFF. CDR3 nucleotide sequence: TGCGCCAGCAGCCGTTGGACTAGCGGGAGGGCGGCGAACACCGGGGAGCTGTTTTTT.

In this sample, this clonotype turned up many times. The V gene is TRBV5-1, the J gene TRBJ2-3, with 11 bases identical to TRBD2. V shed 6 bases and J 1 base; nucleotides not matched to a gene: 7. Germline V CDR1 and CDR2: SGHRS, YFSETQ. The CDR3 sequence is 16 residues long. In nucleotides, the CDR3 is TGCGCCAGCATCCCTGGACTAGCGGGCGGCACAGATACGCAGTATTTT. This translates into CASIPGLAGGTDTQYF. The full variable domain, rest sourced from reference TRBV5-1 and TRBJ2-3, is KAGVTQTPRYLIKTRGQQVTLSCSPISGHRSVSWYQQTPGQGLQFLFEYFSETQRNKGNFPGRFSGRQFSNSRSEMNVSTLELGDSALYLCASIPGLAGGTDTQYFGPGTRLTVL.

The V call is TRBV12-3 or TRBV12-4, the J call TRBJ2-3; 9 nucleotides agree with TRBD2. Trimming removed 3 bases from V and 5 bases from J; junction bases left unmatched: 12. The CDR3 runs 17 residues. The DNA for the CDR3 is TGTGCCAGCAGTTTGAGCCTCGGGACTAGCCTTTTAGATACGCAGTATTTT. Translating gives CASSLSLGTSLLDTQYF.

DNA for the CDR3: TGTGCCAGTTCCGGGACAGTTGCTATGAACACTGAAGCTTTCTTT. Protein sequence: CASSGTVAMNTEAFF. V and J are TRBV19 and TRBJ1-1; TRBD1 matches at 7 bases. The germline V gene has CDR1 LNHDA and CDR2 SQIVND (reference sequence). The length of the CDR3 is 15 residues. With 8 bases clipped from V and 0 bases from J, the junction kept 9 bases outside the gene matches.

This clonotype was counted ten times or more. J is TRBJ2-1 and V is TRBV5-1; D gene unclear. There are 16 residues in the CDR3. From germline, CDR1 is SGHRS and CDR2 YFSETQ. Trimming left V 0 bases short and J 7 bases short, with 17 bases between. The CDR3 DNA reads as TGCGCCAGCAGCTTGGCCATCACGGGCTCTGGGAATGAGCAGTTCTTC. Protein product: CASSLAITGSGNEQFF.

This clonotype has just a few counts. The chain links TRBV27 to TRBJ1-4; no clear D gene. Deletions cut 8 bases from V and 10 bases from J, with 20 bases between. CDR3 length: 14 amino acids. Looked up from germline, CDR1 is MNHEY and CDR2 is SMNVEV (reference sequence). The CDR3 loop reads CASSPIGGMGKLFF. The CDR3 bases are TGTGCCAGCTCCCCTATTGGAGGGATGGGAAAACTGTTTTTT.

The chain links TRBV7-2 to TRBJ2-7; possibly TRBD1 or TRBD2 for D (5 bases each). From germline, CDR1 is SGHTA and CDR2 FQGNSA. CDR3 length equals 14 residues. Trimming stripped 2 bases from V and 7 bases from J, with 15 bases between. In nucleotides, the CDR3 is TGTGCCAGCAGCTTAATGGGGGAGACTCGGGAGCAGTACTTC. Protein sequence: CASSLMGETREQYF.

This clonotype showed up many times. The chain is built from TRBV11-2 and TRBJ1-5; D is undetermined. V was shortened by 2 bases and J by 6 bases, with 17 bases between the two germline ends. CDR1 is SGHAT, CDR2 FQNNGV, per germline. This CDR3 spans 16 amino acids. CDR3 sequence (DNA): TGTGCCAGCAGCTTATCCCCTGGCGGGCTCAGTCAGCCCCAGCATTTT. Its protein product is CASSLSPGGLSQPQHF. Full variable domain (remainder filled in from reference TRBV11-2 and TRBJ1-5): EAGVAQSPRYKIIEKRQSVAFWCNPISGHATLYWYQQILGQGPKLLIQFQNNGVVDDSQLPKDRFSAERLKGVDSTLKIQPAKLEDSAVYLCASSLSPGGLSQPQHFGDGTRLSIL.

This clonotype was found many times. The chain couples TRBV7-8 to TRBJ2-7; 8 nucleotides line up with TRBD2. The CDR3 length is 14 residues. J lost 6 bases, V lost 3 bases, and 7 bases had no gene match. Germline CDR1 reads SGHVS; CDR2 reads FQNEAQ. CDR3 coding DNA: TGTGCCAGCAGCTTGGGAGCGGGAGTGGGCGAGCAGTACTTC. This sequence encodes CASSLGAGVGEQYF.

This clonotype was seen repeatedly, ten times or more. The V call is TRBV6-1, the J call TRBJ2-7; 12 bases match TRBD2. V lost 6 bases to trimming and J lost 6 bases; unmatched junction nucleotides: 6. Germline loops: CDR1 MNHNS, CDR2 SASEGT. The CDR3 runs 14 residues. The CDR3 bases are TGTGCCAGCAGGCCCGGACTAGCGGGAATCGAGCAGTACTTC. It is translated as CASRPGLAGIEQYF.

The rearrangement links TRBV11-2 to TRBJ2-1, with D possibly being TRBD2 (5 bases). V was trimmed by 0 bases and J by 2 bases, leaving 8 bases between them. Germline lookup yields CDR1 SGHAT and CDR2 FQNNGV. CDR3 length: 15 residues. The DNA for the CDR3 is TGTGCCAGCAGCTTAGAGCGGGCCGCCTACAATGAGCAGTTCTTC. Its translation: CASSLERAAYNEQFF. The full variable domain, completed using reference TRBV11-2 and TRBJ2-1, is EAGVAQSPRYKIIEKRQSVAFWCNPISGHATLYWYQQILGQGPKLLIQFQNNGVVDDSQLPKDRFSAERLKGVDSTLKIQPAKLEDSAVYLCASSLERAAYNEQFFGPGTRLTVL.

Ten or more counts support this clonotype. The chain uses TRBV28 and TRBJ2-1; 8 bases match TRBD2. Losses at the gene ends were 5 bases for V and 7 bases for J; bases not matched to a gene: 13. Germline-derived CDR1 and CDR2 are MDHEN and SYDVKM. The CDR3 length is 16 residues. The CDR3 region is CASSPKGGRRRNEQFF. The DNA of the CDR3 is TGTGCCAGCAGTCCAAAGGGCGGGAGGCGAAGGAATGAGCAGTTCTTC.

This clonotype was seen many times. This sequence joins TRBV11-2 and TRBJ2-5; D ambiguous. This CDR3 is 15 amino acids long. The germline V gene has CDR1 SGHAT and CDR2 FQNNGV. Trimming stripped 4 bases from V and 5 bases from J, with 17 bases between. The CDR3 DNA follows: TGTGCCAGCAGCTCGAGTCGGACCCCACAGGAGACCCAGTACTTC. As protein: CASSSSRTPQETQYF.

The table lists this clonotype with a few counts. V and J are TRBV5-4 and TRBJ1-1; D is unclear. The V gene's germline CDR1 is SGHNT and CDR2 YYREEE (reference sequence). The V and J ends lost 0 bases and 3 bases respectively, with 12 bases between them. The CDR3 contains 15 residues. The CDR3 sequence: CASSLGAREYTEAFF. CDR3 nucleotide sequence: TGTGCCAGCAGCTTGGGCGCAAGAGAATACACTGAAGCTTTCTTT.

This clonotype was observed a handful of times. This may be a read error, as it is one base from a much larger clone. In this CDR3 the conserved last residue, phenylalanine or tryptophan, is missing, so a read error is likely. The DNA for the CDR3 is TGTGCCAGCAGCCGGGGGGCGGGGGCCCTGTACCAAGAGACCCAGTACCTC. Translated: CASSRGAGALYQETQYL. The V gene is TRBV7-3, the J gene TRBJ2-5, with D maybe TRBD2 (7 bases). Looked up from germline, CDR1 is SGHTA and CDR2 is FQGTGA. V was trimmed by 5 bases and J by 0 bases, leaving 19 bases between them. The CDR3 spans 17 residues.

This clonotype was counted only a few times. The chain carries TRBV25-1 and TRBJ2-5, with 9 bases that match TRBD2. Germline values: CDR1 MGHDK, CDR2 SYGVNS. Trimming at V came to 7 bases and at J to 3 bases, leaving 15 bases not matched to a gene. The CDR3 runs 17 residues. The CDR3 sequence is CASMVLSGGGREETQYF. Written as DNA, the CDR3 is TGTGCCAGCATGGTCCTCTCCGGGGGCGGGAGGGAAGAGACCCAGTACTTC.

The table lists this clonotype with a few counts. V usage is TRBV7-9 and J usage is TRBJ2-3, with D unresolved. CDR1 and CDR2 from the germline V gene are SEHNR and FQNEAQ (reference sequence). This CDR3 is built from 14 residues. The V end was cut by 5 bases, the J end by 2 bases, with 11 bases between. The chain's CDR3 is CASSQREVTDTQYF. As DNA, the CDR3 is TGTGCCAGCAGCCAGCGAGAAGTCACAGATACGCAGTATTTT.